Following are 15 T cell receptor beta chains from one sample sequenced in a study of neoadjuvant nivolumab and ipilimumab in lung cancer. Sequenced by immunoSEQ multiplex PCR; TCRdb stores in-frame clones only, minus some. There are over 25,000 clones in the sample; over 80% occur only once, and 6.1% lies in the top ten. Sample: peripheral blood, taken before neoadjuvant nivolumab, alone or with ipilimumab. These receptors were obtained from an adult with non-small cell lung cancer.

The V gene is TRBV19, the J gene TRBJ1-4, with D perhaps matching TRBD1 (5 bases). Trimming pared 2 bases from V and 3 bases from J, leaving 10 bases between. Germline V gene data show CDR1 as LNHDA and CDR2 as SQIVND (reference sequence). This CDR3 is built from 15 residues. The CDR3 protein is CASSIRRGSNEKLFF. The CDR3 coding sequence is TGTGCCAGTAGTATAAGAAGGGGCTCTAATGAAAAACTGTTTTTT.

The J gene is TRBJ2-2, the V gene TRBV6-5; no reliable D call. Trimming stripped 2 bases from V and 6 bases from J, with 10 bases between. This CDR3 is 14 amino acids long. The germline V gene encodes CDR1 MNHEY and CDR2 SVGAGI. CDR3 in DNA: TGTGCCAGCAGTTACCCCCGATCCCCCGGGGAGCTGTTTTTT. Translating gives CASSYPRSPGELFF.

This chain links TRBV7-9 with TRBJ2-1; TRBD2 matches at 11 bases. The CDR3 has 16 residues. CDR1 SEHNR and CDR2 FQNEAQ come from the germline V gene (reference sequence). Trimming took 5 bases from V and 4 from J; bases not matched to a gene: 7. CDR3 protein: CASSRGGLAAYNEQFF. The CDR3 nucleotides read TGTGCCAGCAGCCGGGGGGGACTAGCGGCTTACAATGAGCAGTTCTTC.

This chain connects TRBV28 to TRBJ2-7, with a tentative D call TRBD2 (5 bases). CDR1 is MDHEN and CDR2 is SYDVKM in the germline V gene. Trimming took 9 bases from V and 6 from J, leaving 15 bases between them. The CDR3 is 12 residues long. CDR3 sequence (DNA): TGTGCCAGTGGGAGTTCGCGGCGCGAGCAGTACTTC. It specifies CASGSSRREQYF.

The chain couples TRBV7-2 to TRBJ2-2; the match to TRBD1 covers 10 bases. V dropped 10 bases and J dropped 4; count of bases not matched to a gene: 12. CDR1 is SGHTA, CDR2 FQGNSA, per germline. The CDR3 has 16 residues. DNA for the CDR3: TGTGCCATCCGCGCTTCCGGACAGGGGGGCACCGGGGAGCTGTTTTTT. As protein: CAIRASGQGGTGELFF.

J is TRBJ2-7 and V is TRBV25-1, with D uncertain. From germline, CDR1 is MGHDK and CDR2 SYGVNS. V lost 5 bases, J lost 2 bases, and 4 bases lay in between. There are 11 residues in the CDR3. CDR3 DNA sequence: TGTGCCAGCAGTTCTGCCTACGAGCAGTACTTC. It specifies CASSSAYEQYF.

Here the CDR3 reads CASSIARGDTQYF. Here the CDR3 DNA reads TGTGCCAGTAGTATAGCCAGGGGGGATACGCAGTATTTT. The rearrangement uses TRBV19 and TRBJ2-3, with 7 bases matching TRBD1. The germline gives CDR1 LNHDA, CDR2 SQIVND (reference sequence). With 1 base clipped from V and 6 bases from J, the junction kept 1 base outside the gene matches. The CDR3 is made up of 13 amino acids.

The count of this clone is one. The chain links TRBV10-3 to TRBJ2-5; D gene unclear. V was shortened by 4 bases and J by 4 bases, with 7 bases between the two germline ends. This CDR3 has 12 amino acids. Germline CDR1 ENHRY, CDR2 SYGVKD. In DNA, the CDR3 is TGTGCCATCAGTGGCGGATTAGAGACCCAGTACTTC. Protein: CAISGGLETQYF.

The genes are TRBV4-2 and TRBJ2-2; 8 nucleotides match TRBD1. CDR3 length: 17 residues. The germline V gene encodes CDR1 LGHNA and CDR2 YNFKEQ. Losses at the gene ends were 0 bases for V and 5 bases for J; bases not matched to a gene: 8. As DNA, the CDR3 is TGTGCCAGCAGCCAAGATGTGGACAGGGATTATACCGGGGAGCTGTTTTTT. Translating gives CASSQDVDRDYTGELFF.

The chain has TRBV15 and TRBJ2-1; 14 bases line up with TRBD2. This CDR3 comprises 16 residues. Germline V gene lookup returns CDR1 LNHNV and CDR2 YYDKDF (reference sequence). J was trimmed by 4 bases and V by 1 base; bases with no gene match: 0. CDR3 nucleotides: TGTGCCACCAGCAGAGGGACTAGCGGGGGGTACAATGAGCAGTTCTTC. Translated: CATSRGTSGGYNEQFF.

The table lists this clone with a count of one. The rearrangement links TRBV7-9 to TRBJ2-1; tentative D call: TRBD2 (5 bases). This CDR3 comprises 15 residues. Germline-derived CDR1 and CDR2 are SEHNR and FQNEAQ (reference sequence). V shed 4 bases and J shed 8 bases, with 18 bases lying between them. CDR3 sequence: CASSSLGLAGHEQFF. CDR3 sequence (DNA): TGTGCCAGCAGCTCCCTCGGACTCGCGGGCCATGAGCAGTTCTTC.

The genes are TRBV6-5 and TRBJ2-1, with 10 bases aligning to TRBD1. From germline, CDR1 is MNHEY and CDR2 SVGAGI. V was pared by 6 bases and J by 9 bases, with 5 bases of the junction left unmatched. The CDR3 runs to 13 residues. The CDR3 loop is CASSLDRGPEQFF. The CDR3 region has the DNA TGTGCCAGCAGCTTAGACAGGGGGCCTGAGCAGTTCTTC.

The rearrangement uses TRBV9 and TRBJ1-4, with D perhaps TRBD1 (5 bases). The CDR3 covers 13 residues. Germline assignment: CDR1 SGDLS and CDR2 YYNGEE. The V gene lost 2 bases and the J gene lost 6 bases, with 8 bases spanning the gap. The CDR3 loop is CASSVGLYEKLFF. Here the CDR3 DNA reads TGTGCCAGCAGCGTGGGACTTTATGAAAAACTGTTTTTT.

The chain links TRBV18 to TRBJ1-5, with 8 bases fitting TRBD1. The CDR3 is 15 residues long. Germline values: CDR1 KGHSH, CDR2 LQKENI. V lost 5 bases and J lost 7; bases outside the gene matches: 10. CDR3 amino acids: CASSIGQGTGQPQHF. CDR3 nucleotide sequence: TGTGCCAGCTCAATAGGACAGGGCACGGGGCAGCCCCAGCATTTT.

The genes are TRBV6-5 and TRBJ2-1; TRBD1 aligns across 7 bases. V trimming: 5 bases; J trimming: 2 bases; junction bases outside the gene matches: 6. In germline, CDR1 is MNHEY, CDR2 SVGAGI. CDR3 length: 15 amino acids. CDR3 sequence (DNA): TGTGCCAGCAGTAACCCCGGGACAGCCTACAATGAGCAGTTCTTC. Translation gives CASSNPGTAYNEQFF.